This T cell receptor (beta chain) originates from a study of blood T cell repertoires in COVID-19. Source study methods: Estimation of nucleated cell counts was performed using reference gene primer amplification. TCRdb's table, derived via immunoSEQ multiplex PCR, lists solely in-frame clones and lacks some. The V and J calls and clone size are taken from that table; D and trimming were inferred from the DNA. The repertoire consists of fewer than 450,000 clones, with 88% occurring once and the leading ten covering roughly 13%. The source material was peripheral blood. This clonotype originated in a woman between 45 and 65 years old with COVID-19, enrolled during active disease.

DNA of the CDR3: TGCGCCAGCAGCCAGACAGGGACCTATGGCTACACCTTC. It yields the protein CASSQTGTYGYTF. The chain uses TRBV5-1 and TRBJ1-2; 7 positions match TRBD1. Germline CDR1 and CDR2: SGHRS and YFSETQ. There are 13 residues in the CDR3. V trimming: 4 bases; J trimming: 4 bases; junction bases outside the gene matches: 4.